Shown below are 21 T cell receptor beta chains from a single sample sequenced in a study of blood T cell repertoires in COVID-19. Assay used: immunoSEQ multiplex PCR; TCRdb lists only in-frame clones, some missing. The sample includes tens of thousands of clones, roughly 88% seen only once; the top ten take 27%. Material for sequencing was peripheral blood. The receptors were sampled from a man in his fifties or sixties with active or convalescent COVID-19.

This chain links TRBV7-6 with TRBJ2-2; TRBD1 aligns across 7 bases. The V gene's germline CDR1 is SGHVS and CDR2 FNYEAQ. V shed 3 bases and J 6 bases; nucleotides not matched to a gene: 13. CDR3 length: 17 amino acids. CDR3 loop: CASSFRDTGAIAGELFF. The DNA for the CDR3 is TGTGCCAGCAGCTTCCGAGATACAGGGGCGATTGCCGGGGAGCTGTTTTTT.

V and J are TRBV9 and TRBJ1-6; D is undetermined. Per the germline V gene, CDR1 is SGDLS and CDR2 is YYNGEE. The CDR3 consists of 13 residues. The ends were cut back, 3 bases at V and 6 bases at J, with 7 bases in the middle. The DNA of the CDR3 is TGTGCCAGCAGCGCGGAGGCTAATTCACCCCTCCACTTT. As protein: CASSAEANSPLHF. The full variable domain, rest sourced from reference TRBV9 and TRBJ1-6, is DSGVTQTPKHLITATGQRVTLRCSPRSGDLSVYWYQQSLDQGLQFLIQYYNGEERAKGNILERFSAQQFPDLHSELNLSSLELGDSALYFCASSAEANSPLHFGNGTRLTVT.

This clone was observed once. The chain employs TRBV6-1 and TRBJ1-4, with 7 bases that match TRBD1. The CDR3 length is 19 residues. CDR1 and CDR2 (germline): MNHNS, SASEGT. Trimming at V came to 3 bases and at J to 7 bases, leaving 20 bases not matched to a gene. DNA of the CDR3: TGTGCCAGCAGTGAGAAGACAGGGCCGCGTCTCTCGCCGAGTGAAAAACTGTTTTTT. This sequence encodes CASSEKTGPRLSPSEKLFF.

This chain joins TRBV5-6 and TRBJ2-4; 7 bases fit TRBD1. Germline loops: CDR1 SGHDT, CDR2 YYEEEE. The V segment lost 4 bases and the J segment 6 bases; nucleotides outside the gene matches: 7. This CDR3 has 14 residues. The CDR3 DNA reads as TGTGCCAGCAGCCCCTTGACAGGGCGAAACATTCAGTACTTC. Its translation is CASSPLTGRNIQYF.

The chain is built from TRBV7-2 and TRBJ1-6; D uncertain. The CDR3 spans 14 residues. CDR1 is SGHTA and CDR2 is FQGNSA in the germline V gene. Trimming pared 4 bases from V and 7 bases from J, leaving 11 bases between. CDR3 nucleotides: TGTGCCAGCAGCTCGACTCCCCTGAATTCACCCCTCCACTTT. Its translation is CASSSTPLNSPLHF.

The CDR3 spells CASSQGGGRVDTQYF. CDR3 nucleotide sequence: TGTGCCAGCAGCCAAGGGGGCGGGAGAGTGGATACGCAGTATTTT. The gene calls are TRBV3-1 (or the pseudogene TRBV3-2) and TRBJ2-3; 7 bases map to TRBD2. CDR1 LGHDT and CDR2 YNNKEL come from the germline V gene (reference sequence). The trim removed 1 base at V and 6 bases at J, leaving 7 bases unmatched. This CDR3 region has 15 residues.

The chain recombines TRBV9 with TRBJ2-1; 8 nucleotides match TRBD2. CDR1 and CDR2 from the germline V gene are SGDLS and YYNGEE. Trimming took 2 bases from V and 6 from J; bases not matched to a gene: 7. The CDR3 has 15 residues. CDR3 in DNA: TGTGCCAGCAGCGTTAACGGGGGGGCGGGCAATGAGCAGTTCTTC. Amino acids: CASSVNGGAGNEQFF.

The V and J genes are TRBV3-1 (or the pseudogene TRBV3-2) and TRBJ2-7; 12 positions match TRBD2. V dropped 2 bases and J dropped 5; count of bases not matched to a gene: 19. CDR3 length: 20 amino acids. CDR1 and CDR2 from the germline V gene are LGHDT and YNNKEL (reference sequence). CDR3 region: CASSQRNGPLTSGRMNEQYF. In DNA form, the CDR3 reads TGTGCCAGCAGCCAAAGAAATGGGCCCCTTACTAGCGGGAGGATGAACGAGCAGTACTTC.

This clone was recorded only once. The rearrangement joins TRBV19 to TRBJ2-1; 7 bases line up with TRBD1. Germline CDR1 and CDR2: LNHDA and SQIVND (reference sequence). CDR3 length: 14 amino acids. V gave up 3 bases and J gave up 6 bases; unmatched junction bases: 5. CDR3 protein: CASSMGEGANEQFF. DNA for the CDR3: TGTGCCAGTAGTATGGGTGAGGGGGCCAATGAGCAGTTCTTC. Full variable domain (rest looked up from reference TRBV19 and TRBJ2-1): DGGITQSPKYLFRKEGQNVTLSCEQNLNHDAMYWYRQDPGQGLRLIYYSQIVNDFQKGDIAEGYSVSREKKESFPLTVTSAQKNPTAFYLCASSMGEGANEQFFGPGTRLTVL.

This clone was counted only a few times. The chain employs TRBV5-1 and TRBJ1-1; the D is unclear. Germline V CDR1 and CDR2: SGHRS, YFSETQ. V lost 4 bases to trimming and J lost 0 bases, with 13 bases between them. This CDR3 contains 15 residues. CDR3 coding DNA: TGCGCCAGCAGCCCCGCAGGAGGGATGAACACTGAAGCTTTCTTT. It codes for CASSPAGGMNTEAFF.

V usage is TRBV28 and J usage is TRBJ2-4, with D possibly being TRBD1 (6 bases). V dropped 4 bases and J dropped 1 base, with 11 bases sitting between them. Germline CDR1 MDHEN, CDR2 SYDVKM. The CDR3 extends over 15 amino acids. The CDR3 reads CASSYGRGAKNIQYF. The CDR3 DNA is TGTGCCAGCAGTTATGGTAGGGGGGCCAAAAACATTCAGTACTTC.

The chain recombines TRBV7-8 with TRBJ2-1; the match to TRBD2 covers 10 bases. The CDR3 is 16 amino acids. Per the germline V gene, CDR1 is SGHVS and CDR2 is FQNEAQ. V lost 1 base and J lost 9; bases outside the gene matches: 9. The CDR3 spells CASSLVGTSVRGEQFF. CDR3 coding DNA: TGTGCCAGCAGCTTAGTAGGGACTAGCGTACGGGGTGAGCAGTTCTTC.

This rearrangement joins TRBV24-1 to TRBJ2-2; weak D call: TRBD1 (6 bases). Trimming shortened V by 0 bases and J by 9 bases, and 13 bases separated the two germline ends. The CDR3 sequence is 15 residues long. Germline V CDR1 and CDR2: KGHDR, SFDVKD. CDR3 DNA sequence: TGTGCCACCAGTGATTTGCGGACAGCCCACCGGGAGCTGTTTTTT. It yields the protein CATSDLRTAHRELFF.

J is TRBJ2-5 and V is TRBV4-3, with 8 bases aligning to TRBD1. Per the germline V gene, CDR1 is LGHNA and CDR2 is YSLEER. V gave up 1 base and J gave up 5 bases; unmatched junction bases: 12. The CDR3 consists of 17 residues. The CDR3 sequence is CASSQVGPGGNMETQYF. The CDR3 coding sequence is TGCGCCAGCAGCCAAGTGGGTCCAGGGGGCAATATGGAGACCCAGTACTTC.

This chain links TRBV27 with TRBJ2-3, with TRBD2 matching over 8 bases. From germline, CDR1 is MNHEY and CDR2 SMNVEV (reference sequence). The CDR3 covers 15 residues. J was trimmed by 3 bases and V by 6 bases; bases with no gene match: 8. The CDR3 bases are TGTGCCAGCAGAAGGACTAGCTTCGTAACAGATACGCAGTATTTT. Its protein is CASRRTSFVTDTQYF.

This rearrangement joins TRBV27 to TRBJ1-6, with no clear D. The germline V gene has CDR1 MNHEY and CDR2 SMNVEV (reference sequence). The CDR3 has 16 residues. V lost 0 bases to trimming and J lost 0 bases, with 6 bases between them. CDR3 in DNA: TGTGCCAGCAGTTTATCGTGGAGCTCCTATAATTCACCCCTCCACTTT. Protein sequence: CASSLSWSSYNSPLHF.

The chain employs TRBV4-3 and TRBJ2-2, with D perhaps matching TRBD2 (5 bases). Germline values: CDR1 LGHNA, CDR2 YSLEER. V was cut by 0 bases and J by 2 bases, with 10 bases left in between. The CDR3 totals 16 residues. As DNA, the CDR3 is TGCGCCAGCAGCCAAGAGTGGGGAGACAACACCGGGGAGCTGTTTTTT. Its translation: CASSQEWGDNTGELFF.

The rearrangement uses TRBV28 and TRBJ1-5; no clear D. This CDR3 is 12 amino acids long. V shed 5 bases and J shed 4 bases, with 6 bases lying between them. Per germline, CDR1 MDHEN and CDR2 SYDVKM. For the CDR3, the DNA is TGTGCCAGCAGTACGGGAAATCAGCCCCAGCATTTT. It codes for CASSTGNQPQHF.

This rearrangement joins TRBV7-2 to TRBJ1-2; 7 nucleotides match TRBD1. From germline, CDR1 is SGHTA and CDR2 FQGNSA. CDR3 length: 15 amino acids. Trimming at V came to 0 bases and at J to 4 bases, leaving 5 bases not matched to a gene. In DNA form, the CDR3 reads TGTGCCAGCAGCTTAGCACAGGGGCCCGTCTATGGCTACACCTTC. Encoded protein: CASSLAQGPVYGYTF.

The V gene is TRBV5-6, the J gene TRBJ2-7, with 12 bases identical to TRBD1. The trim removed 0 bases at V and 5 bases at J, leaving 6 bases unmatched. This CDR3 has 16 amino acids. Germline CDR1 and CDR2: SGHDT and YYEEEE. Here the CDR3 reads CASSLVVGQGAHEQYF. In DNA, the CDR3 is TGTGCCAGCAGCTTGGTTGTGGGACAGGGGGCCCACGAGCAGTACTTC.

This chain connects TRBV5-1 to TRBJ2-7; 7 bases fit TRBD1. The V and J ends lost 4 bases and 4 bases, in that order; junction bases with no gene match: 8. Germline CDR1 and CDR2: SGHRS and YFSETQ. The CDR3 covers 14 residues. CDR3 DNA: TGCGCCAGCAGCACCGCCGGGACAGAGTACGAGCAGTACTTC. It translates to CASSTAGTEYEQYF.